Listed below are T cell receptor beta chains from one sample, sequenced in a study of cytomegalovirus exposure and HLA in healthy donors. Using immunoSEQ multiplex PCR, the repertoire was profiled, and TCRdb retains in-frame clones only, with some absent. The repertoire includes about 150,000 clones, around 79% of them detected once, and 7.5% to 9% sits in the top ten. Sequences were obtained from PBMCs. The receptors come from a man younger than 45 in good health and CMV-seropositive. Each CDR3 is given with its conserved first and last residue. The order of the fields is clone size, D gene, V gene, J gene, CDR3 protein, CDR3 DNA. D genes are given only for firm matches. Where a row states a size, it is once, few, many or the class of an expanded clone; other rows omit it.

few,TRBD1,TRBV9,TRBJ1-1,CASSSGQGNAEAFF,TGTGCCAGCAGCTCCGGACAGGGAAACGCTGAAGCTTTCTTT
-,-,TRBV11-2,TRBJ1-1,CASSLDGSGGRAFF,TGTGCCAGCAGCTTAGATGGTTCGGGGGGCAGAGCTTTCTTT
-,TRBD2,TRBV5-1,TRBJ2-1,CASRVAGGLYNEQFF,TGCGCCAGCAGGGTAGCGGGGGGGCTTTACAATGAGCAGTTCTTC
-,TRBD1,TRBV5-1,TRBJ2-7,CASSKSSGTGFHEQYF,TGCGCCAGCAGCAAATCCTCCGGGACAGGGTTTCACGAGCAGTACTTC
-,TRBD1,TRBV7-8,TRBJ2-5,CASSPRPGQGNQETQYF,TGTGCCAGCAGCCCAAGGCCGGGACAGGGGAACCAAGAGACCCAGTACTTC
-,-,TRBV28,TRBJ1-3,CASSRTGNPGNTIYF,TGTGCCAGCAGCAGAACAGGGAACCCTGGAAACACCATATATTTT
-,TRBD1,TRBV5-6,TRBJ2-1,CASSLASGGLNNEQFF,TGTGCCAGCAGCTTGGCTTCAGGGGGCTTGAACAATGAGCAGTTCTTC
-,-,TRBV6-6,TRBJ2-1,CASSYGGGSEGEQFF,TGTGCCAGCAGTTACGGGGGGGGCTCTGAAGGTGAGCAGTTCTTC
-,-,TRBV7-3,TRBJ1-1,CASSSGLIKGEAFF,TGTGCCAGCAGCTCGGGACTTATAAAGGGTGAAGCTTTCTTT
-,-,TRBV10-1,TRBJ2-5,CASSYRERETQYF,TGCGCCAGCAGCTACAGGGAGAGAGAGACCCAGTACTTC
few,-,TRBV7-2,TRBJ2-2,CASSLTGGPNTGELFF,TGTGCCAGCAGCTTGACGGGGGGCCCTAACACCGGGGAGCTGTTTTTT
-,TRBD1,TRBV30,TRBJ1-5,CAWSLRTGNQPQHF,TGTGCCTGGAGCCTGCGGACAGGGAACCAGCCCCAGCATTTT
-,-,TRBV5-1,TRBJ1-2,CASSLETVSDGYTF,TGCGCCAGCAGCTTGGAGACAGTGTCAGATGGCTACACCTTC
few,TRBD2,TRBV6-1,TRBJ2-3,CASRTGGPGDTQYF,TGTGCCAGCAGAACGGGAGGGCCCGGGGATACGCAGTATTTT
few,-,TRBV2,TRBJ1-1,CASSPQGFYTEAFF,TGTGCCAGCAGCCCACAGGGATTTTACACTGAAGCTTTCTTT
few,-,TRBV9,TRBJ2-2,CASSGTRSTGELFF,TGTGCCAGCAGCGGAACTAGAAGTACCGGGGAGCTGTTTTTT
-,-,TRBV7-9,TRBJ2-5,CASSLPLGDQETQYF,TGTGCCAGCAGCTTGCCCTTAGGAGACCAAGAGACCCAGTACTTC